The sequence of this T cell receptor (beta chain) was determined in a study of blood T cell repertoires in COVID-19. V lost 5 bases, J lost 8 bases, and 14 bases lay in between. There are 13 residues in the CDR3. Per the germline V gene, CDR1 is SGHNT and CDR2 is YYREEE (reference sequence). TCRdb's copy holds only in-frame clones and misses some; the assay was immunoSEQ multiplex PCR. The table shows nearly 400,000 clones, with roughly 90% occurring only once. The sample holds many counts of this clone. The chain recombines TRBV5-4 with TRBJ2-1, with D tentatively TRBD2 (5 bases). The sequence was collected from a young woman who had recovered from COVID-19. Sequenced: PBMCs or T cells enriched from blood (not recorded which). The CDR3 bases are TGTGCCAGCAGTTTGACTAATTTTGATGAGCAGTTCTTC. Its translation is CASSLTNFDEQFF.